The clone carrying this T cell receptor beta chain was seen only a few times. Its cognate antigen is unknown. Trimming removed 4 bases from V and 8 bases from J; junction bases left unmatched: 11. There are 17 residues in the CDR3. The germline gives CDR1 MNHNS, CDR2 SASEGT. The data are from a study of T cells in localized non-small cell lung cancer. General study findings and limits: Multi-region tumor sequencing was not done, so intratumor heterogeneity could not be excluded. Overall survival was longer when the density of T cells in the blood was higher. It was uninvolved adjacent lung that showed the highest T cell clonality, exceeding tumor. In adjacent lung appeared a median roughly 56 of the top 100 tumor clones.

The assay was immunoSEQ multiplex PCR, and TCRdb's table has in-frame clones only and misses some. Among 50,000 to 65,000 clones, over 60% were seen once, and the ten largest hold approximately 4%. The starting material was PBMCs, obtained before any cancer treatment. The TCR comes from a woman aged 40 to 75 with stage II lung adenocarcinoma. J is TRBJ1-4 and V is TRBV6-1; 12 positions match TRBD1. Here the CDR3 reads CASSVSGTGGAEEKLFF. The DNA for the CDR3 is TGTGCCAGCAGTGTTTCCGGGACAGGGGGCGCAGAGGAAAAACTGTTTTTT.